This TCR beta chain was recovered during a study of blood T cell repertoires in COVID-19. Whole-study context: The United States, Italy and Spain were the sources of the acute and convalescent COVID-19 samples.

Assignments of participants to cohorts depended upon their own reported clinical history. Cohort 3 donors counted as recovered after two negative PCRs, clearance, or resolved symptoms. V lost 4 bases and J lost 3; bases outside the gene matches: 5. Per germline, CDR1 SGHRS and CDR2 YFSETQ. The CDR3 has 14 residues. As originally analysed: Estimation of nucleated cell counts was performed using reference gene primer amplification. The data were produced by immunoSEQ multiplex PCR, yet TCRdb's version contains in-frame clones alone and is incomplete. V and J calls and clone size follow that table, whereas D and trimming were derived from the DNA. The repertoire holds around 280,000 clones, with roughly nine tenths as singletons.

The sequence was obtained from a woman in her forties who had recovered from COVID-19. Sequenced material: PBMCs or T cells enriched from blood (not recorded which). This rearrangement joins TRBV5-1 to TRBJ2-7, with 9 bases fitting TRBD2. CDR3 protein: CASSGSSGVYEQYF. The CDR3 DNA reads TGCGCCAGCAGCGGATCTAGCGGGGTCTACGAGCAGTACTTC.